These T cell receptor beta chains were read from a single sample in a study of T cell responses to AZD1222 COVID-19 vaccine. Sequencing was performed with immunoSEQ multiplex PCR; in TCRdb, only in-frame clones are kept and a portion is missing. The data show about 110,000 clones, roughly 91% seen once. The sequences come from peripheral blood, collected 28 days after the second AZD1222 dose. These receptor sequences come from an adult who received the AZD1222 COVID-19 vaccine. Both conserved end residues are part of each CDR3. D genes are given only for firm matches. For some rows the clone size is stated as once, few or many, or as a class when expanded; others skip it.

TGTGCCACCAGCAGAGAATTCCAGTTACACTACGAGCAGTACTTC,CATSREFQLHYEQYF,TRBV15,-,TRBJ2-7,-
TGTGCCATCAGTGATAACCCGGAGTATGAGCAGTTCTTC,CAISDNPEYEQFF,TRBV10-3,-,TRBJ2-1,-
TGCGCCAGCAGCCAAGGGGCGGGACACGGTAATTCACCCCTCCACTTT,CASSQGAGHGNSPLHF,TRBV4-3,-,TRBJ1-6,once
TGTGCCATCAGTGAGTCCCCACAGGCCTATGGCTACACCTTC,CAISESPQAYGYTF,TRBV10-3,-,TRBJ1-2,-
TGTGCCAGCAGCTCCTTAAGACAGGGGGATAATCAGCCCCAGCATTTT,CASSSLRQGDNQPQHF,TRBV7-2,TRBD1,TRBJ1-5,-
TGTGCCACTGCCGGGCTTATGGGCAATCAGCCCCAGCATTTT,CATAGLMGNQPQHF,TRBV19,-,TRBJ1-5,-
TGTGCCACCAGTGACCCTGGGACAGGGAAGAGGGGCTACACCTTC,CATSDPGTGKRGYTF,TRBV24-1,TRBD1,TRBJ1-2,-
TGTGCCAGCAGCTTCGGACAGGGCGGTGGGGAGACCCAGTACTTC,CASSFGQGGGETQYF,TRBV7-3,TRBD1,TRBJ2-5,-
TGTGCCAGTAGTATAGGGCGCAGGGGAGGTGGCAATCAGCCCCAGCATTTT,CASSIGRRGGGNQPQHF,TRBV19,-,TRBJ1-5,-
TGTGCCAGCAGTGAAGGCTGGGACGGTACGAATGAAAAACTGTTTTTT,CASSEGWDGTNEKLFF,TRBV6-1,-,TRBJ1-4,-
TGTGCCAGCAGCTCGGGACAGACTAGCACAGATACGCAGTATTTT,CASSSGQTSTDTQYF,TRBV5-8,TRBD1,TRBJ2-3,-
TGTGCCAGCAGTGAAGATAGGAGCTACACCTTC,CASSEDRSYTF,TRBV6-1,-,TRBJ1-2,-
TGTGCCAGCAGCTTAACTGGGGGCGGGAATGAGCAGTTCTTC,CASSLTGGGNEQFF,TRBV7-3,-,TRBJ2-1,-
TGTGCCAGCAGCCAAGAGCGGGTATACTACGAGCAGTACTTC,CASSQERVYYEQYF,TRBV3-1/TRBV3-2,-,TRBJ2-7,-
TGTGCCAGCAGCTTAGCAGGGAGCTCCTACGAGCAGTACTTC,CASSLAGSSYEQYF,TRBV11-2,-,TRBJ2-7,-
TGTGCCAGCAGCGTACTGGACAGTGGGAATTCACCCCTCCACTTT,CASSVLDSGNSPLHF,TRBV9,-,TRBJ1-6,-
TGTGCCTGGAGCACCGGGGGGCAGCCCCAGCATTTT,CAWSTGGQPQHF,TRBV30,-,TRBJ1-5,-